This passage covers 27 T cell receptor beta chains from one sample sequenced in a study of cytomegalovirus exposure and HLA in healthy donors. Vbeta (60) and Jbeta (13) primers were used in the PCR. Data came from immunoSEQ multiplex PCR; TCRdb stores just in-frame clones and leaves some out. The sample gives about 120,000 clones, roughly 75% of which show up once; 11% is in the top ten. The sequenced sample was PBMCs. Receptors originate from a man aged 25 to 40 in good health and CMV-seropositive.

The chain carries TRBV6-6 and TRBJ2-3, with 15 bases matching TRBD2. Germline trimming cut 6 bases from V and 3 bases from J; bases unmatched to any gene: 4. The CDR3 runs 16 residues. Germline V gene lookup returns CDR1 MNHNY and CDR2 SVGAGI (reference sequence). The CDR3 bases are TGTGCCAGCAGACCCGGGACTAGCGGGGGGACAGATACGCAGTATTTT. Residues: CASRPGTSGGTDTQYF.

In nucleotides, the CDR3 is TGTGCCAGCAGCCACCTGGGCAGTGGGGCCAACGTCCTGACTTTC. Amino acids: CASSHLGSGANVLTF. The chain is built from TRBV11-2 and TRBJ2-6; no firm D call. V dropped 5 bases and J dropped 3 bases, with 11 bases sitting between them. The CDR3 sequence is 15 residues long. Germline CDR1 SGHAT, CDR2 FQNNGV. Complete variable domain (other parts from reference TRBV11-2 and TRBJ2-6): EAGVAQSPRYKIIEKRQSVAFWCNPISGHATLYWYQQILGQGPKLLIQFQNNGVVDDSQLPKDRFSAERLKGVDSTLKIQPAKLEDSAVYLCASSHLGSGANVLTFGAGSRLTVL.

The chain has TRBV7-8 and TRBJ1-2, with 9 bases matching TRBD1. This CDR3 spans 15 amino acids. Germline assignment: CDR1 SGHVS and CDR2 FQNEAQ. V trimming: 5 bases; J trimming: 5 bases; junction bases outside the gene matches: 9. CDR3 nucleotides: TGTGCCAGCAGCACTGAGGACAGGGGAAGTTATGGCTACACCTTC. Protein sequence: CASSTEDRGSYGYTF.

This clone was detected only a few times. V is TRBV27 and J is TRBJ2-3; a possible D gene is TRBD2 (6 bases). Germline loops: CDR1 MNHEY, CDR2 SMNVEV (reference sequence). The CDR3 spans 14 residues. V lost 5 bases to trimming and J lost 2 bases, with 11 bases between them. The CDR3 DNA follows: TGTGCCAGCAGTAGGAGGGCCCCCACAGATACGCAGTATTTT. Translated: CASSRRAPTDTQYF.

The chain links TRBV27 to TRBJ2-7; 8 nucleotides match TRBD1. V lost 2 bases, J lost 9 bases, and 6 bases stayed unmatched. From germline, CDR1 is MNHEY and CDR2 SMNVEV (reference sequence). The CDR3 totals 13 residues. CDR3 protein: CASSLATGGTQYF. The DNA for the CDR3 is TGTGCCAGCAGTTTAGCTACAGGGGGGACGCAGTACTTC.

In DNA form, the CDR3 reads TGTGCCAGCAGGGGGACTAGCCACAATGAGCAGTTCTTC. Translating it yields CASRGTSHNEQFF. This chain uses TRBV9 with TRBJ2-1, with 9 bases aligning to TRBD2. Germline CDR1 is SGDLS and CDR2 is YYNGEE. V lost 5 bases and J lost 5; bases outside the gene matches: 2. This CDR3 contains 13 residues.

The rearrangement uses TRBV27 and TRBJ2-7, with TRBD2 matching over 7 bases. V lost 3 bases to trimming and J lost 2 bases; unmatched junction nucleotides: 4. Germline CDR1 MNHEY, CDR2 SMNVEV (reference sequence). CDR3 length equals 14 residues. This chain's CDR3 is CASSFASGTYEQYF. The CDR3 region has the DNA TGTGCCAGCAGTTTTGCGAGCGGGACCTACGAGCAGTACTTC.

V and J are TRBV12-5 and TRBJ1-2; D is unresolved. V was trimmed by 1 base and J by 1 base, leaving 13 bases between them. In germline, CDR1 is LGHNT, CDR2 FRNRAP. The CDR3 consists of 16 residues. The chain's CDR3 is CASGLARPEDNYGYTF. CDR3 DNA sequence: TGTGCTAGTGGTTTGGCACGACCAGAGGATAACTATGGCTACACCTTC.

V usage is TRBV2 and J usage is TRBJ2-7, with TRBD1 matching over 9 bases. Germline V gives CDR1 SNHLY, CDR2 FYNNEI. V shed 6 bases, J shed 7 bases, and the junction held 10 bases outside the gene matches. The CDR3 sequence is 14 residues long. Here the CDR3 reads CASRGTGFGAEQYF. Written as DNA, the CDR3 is TGTGCCAGCAGAGGGACAGGGTTTGGAGCGGAGCAGTACTTC.

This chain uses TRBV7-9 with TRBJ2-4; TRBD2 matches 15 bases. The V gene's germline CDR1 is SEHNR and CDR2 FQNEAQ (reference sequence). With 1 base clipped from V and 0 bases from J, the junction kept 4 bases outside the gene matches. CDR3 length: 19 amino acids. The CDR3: CASSLVSGLAGGAKNIQYF. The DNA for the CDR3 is TGTGCCAGCAGCTTAGTTTCGGGACTAGCGGGAGGAGCCAAAAACATTCAGTACTTC.

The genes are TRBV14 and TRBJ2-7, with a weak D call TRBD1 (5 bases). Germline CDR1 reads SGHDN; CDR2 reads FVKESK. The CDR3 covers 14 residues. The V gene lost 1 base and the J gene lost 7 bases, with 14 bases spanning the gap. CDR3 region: CASSQARGVGEQYF. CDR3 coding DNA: TGTGCCAGCAGCCAAGCTAGGGGTGTTGGGGAGCAGTACTTC.

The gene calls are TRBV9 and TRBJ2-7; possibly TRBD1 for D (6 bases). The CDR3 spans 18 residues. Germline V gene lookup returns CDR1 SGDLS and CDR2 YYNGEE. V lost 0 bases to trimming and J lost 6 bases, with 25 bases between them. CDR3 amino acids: CASSVGPGAEHYPGEQYF. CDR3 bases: TGTGCCAGCAGCGTAGGTCCAGGGGCCGAACACTACCCAGGCGAGCAGTACTTC.

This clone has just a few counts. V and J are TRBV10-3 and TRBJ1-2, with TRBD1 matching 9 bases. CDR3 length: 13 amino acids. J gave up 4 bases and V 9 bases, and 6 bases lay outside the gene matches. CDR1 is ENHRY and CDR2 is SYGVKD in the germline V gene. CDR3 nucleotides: TGTGCCATTAGACAGGGGGATGCCTATGGCTACACCTTC. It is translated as CAIRQGDAYGYTF.

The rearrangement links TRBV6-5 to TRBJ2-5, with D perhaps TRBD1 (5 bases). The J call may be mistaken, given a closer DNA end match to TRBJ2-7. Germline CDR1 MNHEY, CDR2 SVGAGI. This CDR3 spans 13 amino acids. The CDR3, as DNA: TGTGCCAGCAGACAGGCGTACTCCTACGAGCAGTACTTC. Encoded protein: CASRQAYSYEQYF.

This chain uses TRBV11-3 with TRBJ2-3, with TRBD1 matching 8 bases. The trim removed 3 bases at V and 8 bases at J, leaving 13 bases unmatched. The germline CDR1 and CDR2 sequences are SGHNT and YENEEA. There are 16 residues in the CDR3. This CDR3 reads CASSLSGGYGDSTQYF. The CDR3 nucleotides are TGTGCCAGCAGCTTGTCAGGGGGCTATGGAGATAGTACGCAGTATTTT. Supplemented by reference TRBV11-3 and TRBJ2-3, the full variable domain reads EAGVVQSPRYKIIEKKQPVAFWCNPISGHNTLYWYLQNLGQGPELLIRYENEEAVDDSQLPKDRFSAERLKGVDSTLKIQPAELGDSAVYLCASSLSGGYGDSTQYFGPGTRLTVL.

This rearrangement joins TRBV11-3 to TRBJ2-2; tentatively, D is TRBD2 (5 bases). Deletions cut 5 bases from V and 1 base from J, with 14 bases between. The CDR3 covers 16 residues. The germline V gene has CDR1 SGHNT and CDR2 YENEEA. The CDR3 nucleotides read TGTGCCAGCAGCCCTTCCTGGGAGCGGAACACCGGGGAGCTGTTTTTT. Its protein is CASSPSWERNTGELFF.

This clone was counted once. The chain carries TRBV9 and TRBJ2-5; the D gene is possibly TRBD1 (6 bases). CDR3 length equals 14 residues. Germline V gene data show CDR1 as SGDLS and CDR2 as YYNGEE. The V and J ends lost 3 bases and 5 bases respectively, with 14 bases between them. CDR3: CASSGQASKETQYF. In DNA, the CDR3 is TGTGCCAGCAGCGGACAGGCCTCGAAGGAGACCCAGTACTTC.

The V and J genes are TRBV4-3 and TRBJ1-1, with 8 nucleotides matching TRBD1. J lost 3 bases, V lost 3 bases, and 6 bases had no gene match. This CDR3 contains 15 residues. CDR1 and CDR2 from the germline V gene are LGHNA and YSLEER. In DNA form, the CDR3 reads TGCGCCAGCAGCCAGGAGGACAGGGTCGACACTGAAGCTTTCTTT. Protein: CASSQEDRVDTEAFF.

The CDR3 spells CASSDEAGGSGELFF. The CDR3 bases are TGTGCCAGCAGTGATGAGGCAGGGGGCTCCGGGGAGCTGTTTTTT. This chain links TRBV6-4 with TRBJ2-2, with 8 positions matching TRBD1. This CDR3 is 15 amino acids long. Germline V gene data show CDR1 as MRHNA and CDR2 as SNTAGT. After removal of 3 bases from V and 6 bases from J, the junction contained 6 bases not matched to a gene.

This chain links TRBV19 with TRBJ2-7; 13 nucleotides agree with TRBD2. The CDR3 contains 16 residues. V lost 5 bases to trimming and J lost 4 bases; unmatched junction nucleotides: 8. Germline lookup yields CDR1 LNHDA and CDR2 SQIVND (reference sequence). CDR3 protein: CASSAKGLAGAYEQYF. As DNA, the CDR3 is TGTGCCAGTAGTGCCAAAGGACTAGCGGGAGCGTACGAGCAGTACTTC.

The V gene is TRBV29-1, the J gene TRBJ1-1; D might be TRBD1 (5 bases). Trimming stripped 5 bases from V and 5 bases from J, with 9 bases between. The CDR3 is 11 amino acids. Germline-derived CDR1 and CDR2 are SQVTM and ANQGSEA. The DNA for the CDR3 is TGCAGCGTTTTACGGGGGACTGAAGCTTTCTTT. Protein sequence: CSVLRGTEAFF.

The CDR3 region is CASSRRARDGYTF. The CDR3 DNA is TGCGCCAGCAGCCGGCGGGCAAGGGATGGCTACACCTTC. The J gene is TRBJ1-2, the V gene TRBV4-3; no definite D call. Germline V gives CDR1 LGHNA, CDR2 YSLEER. Trimming removed 4 bases at V and 6 bases at J, with 12 bases between. The length of the CDR3 is 13 residues.

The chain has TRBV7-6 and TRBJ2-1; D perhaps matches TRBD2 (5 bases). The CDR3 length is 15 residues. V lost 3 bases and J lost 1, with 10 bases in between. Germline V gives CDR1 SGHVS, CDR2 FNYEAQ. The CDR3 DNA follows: TGTGCCAGCAGCTTTTATGGGAGATCCTACAATGAGCAGTTCTTC. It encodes CASSFYGRSYNEQFF.

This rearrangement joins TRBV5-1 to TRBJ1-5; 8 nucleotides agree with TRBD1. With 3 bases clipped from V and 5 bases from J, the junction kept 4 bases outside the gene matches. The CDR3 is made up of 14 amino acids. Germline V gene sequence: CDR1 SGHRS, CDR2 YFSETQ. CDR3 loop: CASSSGQGDQPQHF. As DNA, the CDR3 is TGCGCCAGCAGCTCCGGACAGGGAGATCAGCCCCAGCATTTT.

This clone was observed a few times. The CDR3 sequence is CASSPPGTENEAFF. The DNA for the CDR3 is TGTGCCAGCAGCCCCCCCGGGACAGAGAATGAAGCTTTCTTT. This chain connects TRBV21-1 to TRBJ1-1; the table calls TRBD1, which could not be checked here. TRBV21-1 is a pseudogene. The CDR3 runs to 14 residues.

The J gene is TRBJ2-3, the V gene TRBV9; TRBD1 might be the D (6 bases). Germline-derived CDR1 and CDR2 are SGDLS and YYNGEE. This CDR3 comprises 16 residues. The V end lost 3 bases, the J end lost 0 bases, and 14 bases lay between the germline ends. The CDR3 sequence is CASSARTERSTDTQYF. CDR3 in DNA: TGTGCCAGCAGCGCACGGACAGAGAGAAGCACAGATACGCAGTATTTT.

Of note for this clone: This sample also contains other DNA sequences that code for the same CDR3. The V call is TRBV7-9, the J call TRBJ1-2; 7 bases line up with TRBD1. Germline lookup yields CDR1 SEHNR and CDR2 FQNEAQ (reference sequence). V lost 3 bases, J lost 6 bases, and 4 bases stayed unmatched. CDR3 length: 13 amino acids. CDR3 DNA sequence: TGTGCCAGCAGCTTGACAGGGTTCGATGGCTACACCTTC. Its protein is CASSLTGFDGYTF.